This TCR beta chain was captured by sequencing in a study of T cell responses to AZD1222 COVID-19 vaccine. Germline V CDR1 and CDR2: KGHSH, LQKENI. V was pared by 2 bases and J by 6 bases, with 13 bases between. The CDR3 covers 14 residues. Data came from immunoSEQ multiplex PCR; TCRdb stores just in-frame clones and leaves some out. The sample has roughly 150,000 clones, under 95% seen once. The sequenced sample was peripheral blood, obtained 28 days after the second AZD1222 dose. The origin of this receptor is an adult who received the AZD1222 COVID-19 vaccine. The chain uses TRBV18 and TRBJ1-2; a weak D match, TRBD1 (5 bases). Written as DNA, the CDR3 is TGTGCCAGCTCACCAGTAGGCAGGGAGGATGGCTACACCTTC. Protein sequence: CASSPVGREDGYTF.